This TCR beta chain was sequenced in a study of human T cells and chemical hapten exposure. The time point denotes: patch test 1, 2 weeks after DPC sensitization. The sample's treatment: therapeutic diphenylcyclopropenone sensitization with weekly scalp DPC. The CDR3 loop spans 14 amino acids. The V end lost 5 bases, the J end lost 3 bases, and 13 bases lay between the germline ends. This clonotype occurred a few times. MiXCR, run by TCRdb on the RACE reads, gives a single entry per CDR3 protein. The data contain about 360,000 distinct CDR3 sequences, more than 4.5% of them singletons. The source material was whole blood, sampled in connection with sensitization to the hapten diphenylcyclopropenone (DPC). The chain has TRBV12-3 or TRBV12-4 and TRBJ1-2, with D possibly matching TRBD1 (6 bases). The TCR comes from a woman between 50 and 59 years old with alopecia areata. Some clones in this sample may be carry-over from other donors' samples. For the CDR3, the DNA is TGTGCCAGCAGTCCAGGGGTCTCGGACTATGGCTACACCTTC. Amino acid sequence: CASSPGVSDYGYTF.